The clone carrying this T cell receptor (beta chain) showed up just a few times. Its antigen is not known. The PCR employed 60 Vbeta primers together with 13 Jbeta primers. Using immunoSEQ multiplex PCR, the repertoire was profiled, and TCRdb retains in-frame clones only, with some absent. The sample yields some 150,000 clones, 60% to 70% seen once. The sample comes from a study of cytomegalovirus exposure and HLA in healthy donors. Broader study findings: A few CMV-associated chains proved CMV antigen-specific in vitro. Previous analysis showed most TCR beta V segments were productive about 87% or about 30% of the time. Roughly uniform sequencing depth across donors was assumed, possibly incorrectly.

The specimen sequenced was PBMCs. The TCR sequence derives from a woman in her sixties in good health and CMV-seropositive.

This CDR3 reads CASSHWDKAYEQYF. The CDR3 region has the DNA TGTGCCAGCAGCCACTGGGACAAGGCCTACGAGCAGTACTTC. This rearrangement joins TRBV14 to TRBJ2-7; D possibly corresponds to TRBD1 (6 bases). The CDR3 extends over 14 amino acids. Germline CDR1 is SGHDN and CDR2 is FVKESK. The ends were cut back, 3 bases at V and 2 bases at J, with 11 bases in the middle.